This T cell receptor beta chain was captured by sequencing in a study of human T cells and chemical hapten exposure. Study at large: Sensitization employed 2% DPC on roughly 2 cm by roughly 2 cm of upper inner arm skin.

Time point denoted: pre-sensitization, week 0. Treatment reported: therapeutic diphenylcyclopropenone sensitization with weekly scalp DPC. Whole blood that had not been fractionated was the source of extracted total RNA. Venepuncture was done earlier than the placement of each patch test. TCRdb reprocessed the RACE reads with MiXCR, giving one entry per CDR3 protein. The sample lists just under 35,000 distinct CDR3 sequences; 10% were seen once. This clonotype occurred many times. What it recognizes is unknown. Germline V gene lookup returns CDR1 SNHLY and CDR2 FYNNEI. V was pared by 4 bases and J by 6 bases, with 13 bases between. There are 14 residues in the CDR3. Findings and limits, study-wide: The study found that DPC sensitization did not change TCRs above 1 in 1000 frequency.

The sequence was collected from a man between 50 and 59 years old with alopecia areata. Some clones in this sample may be carry-over from other donors' samples. The chain couples TRBV2 to TRBJ2-4; D perhaps matches TRBD2 (5 bases). Sequenced material: whole blood, taken in connection with sensitization to the hapten diphenylcyclopropenone (DPC). CDR3 sequence: CASSVNGGLNIQYF. CDR3 nucleotide sequence: TGTGCCAGCAGTGTTAACGGAGGTTTAAACATTCAGTACTTC.